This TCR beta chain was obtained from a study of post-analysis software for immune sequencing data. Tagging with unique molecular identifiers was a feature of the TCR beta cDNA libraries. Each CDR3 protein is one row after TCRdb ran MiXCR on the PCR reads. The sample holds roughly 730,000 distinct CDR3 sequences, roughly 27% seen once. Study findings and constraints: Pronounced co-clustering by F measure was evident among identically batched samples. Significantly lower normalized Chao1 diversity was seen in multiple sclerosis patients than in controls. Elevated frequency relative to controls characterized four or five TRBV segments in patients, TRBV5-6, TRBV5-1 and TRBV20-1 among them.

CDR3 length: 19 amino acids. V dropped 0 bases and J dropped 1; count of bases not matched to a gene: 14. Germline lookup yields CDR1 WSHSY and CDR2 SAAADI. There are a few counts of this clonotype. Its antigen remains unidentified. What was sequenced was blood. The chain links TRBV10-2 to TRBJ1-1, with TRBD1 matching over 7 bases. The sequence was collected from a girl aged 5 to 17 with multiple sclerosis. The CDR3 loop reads CASSESPMTGRNENTEAFF. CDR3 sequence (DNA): TGCGCCAGCAGTGAGTCCCCGATGACAGGGCGGAATGAGAACACTGAAGCTTTCTTT.